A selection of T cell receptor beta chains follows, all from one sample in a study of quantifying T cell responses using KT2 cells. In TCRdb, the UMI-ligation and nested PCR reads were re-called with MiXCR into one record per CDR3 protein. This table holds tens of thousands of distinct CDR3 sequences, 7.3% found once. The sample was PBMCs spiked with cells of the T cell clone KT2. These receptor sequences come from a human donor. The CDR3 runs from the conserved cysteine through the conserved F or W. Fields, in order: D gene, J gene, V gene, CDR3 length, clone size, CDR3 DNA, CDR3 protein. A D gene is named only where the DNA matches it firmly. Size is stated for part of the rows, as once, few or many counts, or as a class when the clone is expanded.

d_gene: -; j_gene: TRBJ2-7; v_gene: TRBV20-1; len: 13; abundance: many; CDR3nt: TGCAGTGCTAGAGTTAGCGAGTCCTACGAGCAGTACTTC; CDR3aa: CSARVSESYEQYF
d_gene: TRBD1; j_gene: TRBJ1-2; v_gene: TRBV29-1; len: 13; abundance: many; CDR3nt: TGCAGCGTTGGACAGGGGGCGGATTATGGCTACACCTTC; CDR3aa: CSVGQGADYGYTF
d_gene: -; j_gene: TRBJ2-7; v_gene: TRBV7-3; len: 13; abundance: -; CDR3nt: TGTGCCAGCAGCTCCGAGTCCGTCTACGAGCAGTACTTC; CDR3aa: CASSSESVYEQYF
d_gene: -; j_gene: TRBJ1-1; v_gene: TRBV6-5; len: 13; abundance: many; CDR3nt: TGTGCCAGCAGTTACTCCTGGGGCACTGAAGCTTTCTTT; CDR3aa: CASSYSWGTEAFF
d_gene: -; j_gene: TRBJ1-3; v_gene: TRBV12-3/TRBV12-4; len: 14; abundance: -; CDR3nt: TGTGCCAGCAGTTTTGGGGACACTGGAAACACCATATATTTT; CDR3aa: CASSFGDTGNTIYF
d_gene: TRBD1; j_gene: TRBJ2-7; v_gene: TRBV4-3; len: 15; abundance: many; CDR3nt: TGCGCCAGCAGCCATGGGACAGGGAGCTCCTACGAGCAGTACTTC; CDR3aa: CASSHGTGSSYEQYF
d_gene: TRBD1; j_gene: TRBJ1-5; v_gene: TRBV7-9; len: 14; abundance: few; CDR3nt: TGTGCCAGCAGCTTCTCACAGGGGTGGCAGCCCCAGCATTTT; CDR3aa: CASSFSQGWQPQHF
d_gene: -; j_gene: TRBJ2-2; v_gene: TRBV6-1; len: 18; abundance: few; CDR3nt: TGTGCCAGCAGCCTAGTCCTTCCCACCACAGGTGACACCGGGGAGCTGTTTTTT; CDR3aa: CASSLVLPTTGDTGELFF
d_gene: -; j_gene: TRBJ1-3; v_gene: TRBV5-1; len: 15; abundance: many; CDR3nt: TGCGCCAGCAGCTTCCAACAGGGCTCTGGAAACACCATATATTTT; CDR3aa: CASSFQQGSGNTIYF
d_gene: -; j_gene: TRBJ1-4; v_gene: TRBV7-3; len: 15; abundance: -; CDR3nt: TGTGCCAGCAGCCCCCGGGGCAGGGCTCTCGAAAAACTGTTTTTT; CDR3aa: CASSPRGRALEKLFF
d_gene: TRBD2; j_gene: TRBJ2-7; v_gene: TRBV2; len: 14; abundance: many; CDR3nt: TGTGCCAGCAAAATTCGACTAGCGTTCGTCGAGCAGTACTTC; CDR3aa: CASKIRLAFVEQYF
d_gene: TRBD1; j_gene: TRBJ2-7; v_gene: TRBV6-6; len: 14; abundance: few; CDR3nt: TGTGCCAGCAGATCCGGGACAGGGAAAGGCGAGCAGTACTTC; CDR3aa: CASRSGTGKGEQYF
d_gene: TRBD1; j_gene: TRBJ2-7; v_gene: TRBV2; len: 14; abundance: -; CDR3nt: TGTGCCAGCATCCAGGGGGTCGGCTCCTACGAGCAGTACTTC; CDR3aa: CASIQGVGSYEQYF
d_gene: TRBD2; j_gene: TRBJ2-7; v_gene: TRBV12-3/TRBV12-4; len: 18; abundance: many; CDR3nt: TGTGCCAGCAGTTCCTACTCCGGACTAGCGGGAGGTTTGAGGGAGCAGTACTTC; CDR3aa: CASSSYSGLAGGLREQYF
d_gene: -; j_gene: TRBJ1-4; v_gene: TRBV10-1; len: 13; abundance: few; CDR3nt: TGCGCCAGCAGTGATCAGGATAATGAAAAACTGTTTTTT; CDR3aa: CASSDQDNEKLFF
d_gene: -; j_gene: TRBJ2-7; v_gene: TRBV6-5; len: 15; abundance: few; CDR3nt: TGTGCCAGCAGTTACGGGGGTCGGGGCCCTCCTGAGCAGTACTTC; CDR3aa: CASSYGGRGPPEQYF
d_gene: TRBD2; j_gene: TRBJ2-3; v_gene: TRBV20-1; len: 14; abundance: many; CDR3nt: TGCAGTGCAAGGACTAGCGCTAGATTGGATACGCAGTATTTT; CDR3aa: CSARTSARLDTQYF
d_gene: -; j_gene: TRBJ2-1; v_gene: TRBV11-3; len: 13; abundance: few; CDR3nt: TGTGCCAGCAGCATCAACGCTCGGAATGAGCAGTTCTTC; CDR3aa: CASSINARNEQFF
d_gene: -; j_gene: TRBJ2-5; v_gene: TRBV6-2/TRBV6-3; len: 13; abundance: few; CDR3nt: TGTGCCAGCGGTCCCAGGGAACAAGAGACCCAGTACTTC; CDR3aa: CASGPREQETQYF
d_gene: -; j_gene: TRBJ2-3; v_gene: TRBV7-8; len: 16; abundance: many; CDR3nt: TGTGCCAGCAGCTTAGAGTTCCGGGCCAAGCTAGATACGCAGTATTTT; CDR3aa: CASSLEFRAKLDTQYF
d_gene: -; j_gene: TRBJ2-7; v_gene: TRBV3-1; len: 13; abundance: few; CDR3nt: TGTGCCAGCAGCCCCAGCGGCCTCTACGAGCAGTACTTC; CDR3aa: CASSPSGLYEQYF
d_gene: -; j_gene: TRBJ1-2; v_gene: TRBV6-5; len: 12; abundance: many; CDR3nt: TGTGCCAGCAGTTACTCCGGGGAAGGCTACACCTTC; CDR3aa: CASSYSGEGYTF
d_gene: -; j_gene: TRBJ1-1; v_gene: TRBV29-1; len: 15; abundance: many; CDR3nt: TGCAGCGTTGAAGATTCCGGGGGGGAGGGAACTGAAGCTTTCTTT; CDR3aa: CSVEDSGGEGTEAFF
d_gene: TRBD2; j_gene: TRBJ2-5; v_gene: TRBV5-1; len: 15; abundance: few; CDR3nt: TGCGCCAGCCGTACTAGCGGGGGGTCGGTAGAGACCCAGTACTTC; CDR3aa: CASRTSGGSVETQYF
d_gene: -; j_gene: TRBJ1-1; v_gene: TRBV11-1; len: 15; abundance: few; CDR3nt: TGTGCCAGCAGCTTAGAAAGGACGGTTAACACTGAAGCTTTCTTT; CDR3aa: CASSLERTVNTEAFF
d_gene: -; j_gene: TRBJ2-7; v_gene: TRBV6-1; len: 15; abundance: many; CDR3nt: TGTGCCAGCACGAAGCGGGCAGGGAGTTCCTACGAGCAGTACTTC; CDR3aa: CASTKRAGSSYEQYF
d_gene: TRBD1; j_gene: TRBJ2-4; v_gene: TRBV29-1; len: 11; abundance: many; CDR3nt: TGCAGCGGAGGGGGCTTGAACATTCAGTACTTC; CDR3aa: CSGGGLNIQYF